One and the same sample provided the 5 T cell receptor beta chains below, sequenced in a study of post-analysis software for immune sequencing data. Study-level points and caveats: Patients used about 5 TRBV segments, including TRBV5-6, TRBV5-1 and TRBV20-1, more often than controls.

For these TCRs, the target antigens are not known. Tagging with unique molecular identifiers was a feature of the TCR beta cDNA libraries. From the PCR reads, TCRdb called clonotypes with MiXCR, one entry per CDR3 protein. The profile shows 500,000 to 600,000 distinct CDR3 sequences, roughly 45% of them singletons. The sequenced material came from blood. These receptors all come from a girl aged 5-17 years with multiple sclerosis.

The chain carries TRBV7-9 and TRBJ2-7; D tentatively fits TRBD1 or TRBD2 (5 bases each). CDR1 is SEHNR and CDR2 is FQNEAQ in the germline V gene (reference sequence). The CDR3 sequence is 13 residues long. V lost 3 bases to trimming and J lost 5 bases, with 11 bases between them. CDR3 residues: CASSFGRGHEQYF. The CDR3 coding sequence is TGTGCCAGCAGCTTTGGTCGGGGCCACGAGCAGTACTTC.

Written as DNA, the CDR3 is TGCAGTGCTAGAGAGTGGAGGTTAAACTATGGCTACACCTTC. Its translation: CSAREWRLNYGYTF. This chain joins TRBV20-1 and TRBJ1-2; D is unresolved. This CDR3 comprises 14 residues. Germline V gene data show CDR1 as DFQATT and CDR2 as SNEGSKA (reference sequence). V lost 0 bases to trimming and J lost 2 bases, with 10 bases between them.

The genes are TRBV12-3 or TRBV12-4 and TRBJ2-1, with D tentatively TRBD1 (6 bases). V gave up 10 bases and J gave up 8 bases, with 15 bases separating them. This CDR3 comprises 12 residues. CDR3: CAITLGADEQFF. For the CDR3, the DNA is TGTGCCATCACTTTGGGGGCGGATGAGCAGTTCTTC.

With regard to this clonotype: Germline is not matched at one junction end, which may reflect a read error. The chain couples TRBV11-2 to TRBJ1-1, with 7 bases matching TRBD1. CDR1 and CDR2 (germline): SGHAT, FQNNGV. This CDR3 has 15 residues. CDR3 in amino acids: CASSTFTGVNTEAFF. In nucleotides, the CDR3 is TGTGCCAGCAGCACTTTCACAGGGGTGAACACTGAGGCTTTCTTT.

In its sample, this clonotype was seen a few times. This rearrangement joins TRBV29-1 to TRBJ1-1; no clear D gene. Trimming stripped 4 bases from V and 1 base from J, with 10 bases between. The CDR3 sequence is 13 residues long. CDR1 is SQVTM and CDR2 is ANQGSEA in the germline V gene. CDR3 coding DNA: TGCAGCGTTGGGCCGCAGCGGAACACTGAAGCTTTCTTT. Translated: CSVGPQRNTEAFF.